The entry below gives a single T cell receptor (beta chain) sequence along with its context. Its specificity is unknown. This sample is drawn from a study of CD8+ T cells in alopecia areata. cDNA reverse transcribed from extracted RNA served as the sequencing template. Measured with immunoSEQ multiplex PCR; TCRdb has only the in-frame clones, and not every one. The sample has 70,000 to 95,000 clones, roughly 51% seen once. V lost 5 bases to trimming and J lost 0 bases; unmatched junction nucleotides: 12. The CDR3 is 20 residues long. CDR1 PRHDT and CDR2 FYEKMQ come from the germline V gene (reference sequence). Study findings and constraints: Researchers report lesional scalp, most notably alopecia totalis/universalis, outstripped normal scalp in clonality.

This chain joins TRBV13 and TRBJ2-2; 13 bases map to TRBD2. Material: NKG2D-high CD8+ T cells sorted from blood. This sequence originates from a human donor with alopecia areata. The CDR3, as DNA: TGTGCCAGCAGCCCTCACACTAGCGGGAGGGCGATAGCGAACACCGGGGAGCTGTTTTTT. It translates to CASSPHTSGRAIANTGELFF. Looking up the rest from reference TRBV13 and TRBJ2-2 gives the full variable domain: AAGVIQSPRHLIKEKRETATLKCYPIPRHDTVYWYQQGPGQDPQFLISFYEKMQSDKGSIPDRFSAQQFSDYHSELNMSSLELGDSALYFCASSPHTSGRAIANTGELFFGEGSRLTVL.